The T cell receptor (beta chain) under discussion was sequenced for a study of blood T cell repertoires in COVID-19. As for the study in general: From T cells, B-cell-depleted T cells, or PBMCs came the material, which was cDNA or gDNA.

Participant ages covered about 18 to 89 years across 20 to 30 US areas. Participants' own reports of clinical history determined their cohort assignment. In the original analysis: It was from reference gene primer amplification that nucleated cell counts were estimated. Clones were sequenced by immunoSEQ multiplex PCR, and TCRdb holds only the in-frame ones, with some missing. V, J and clone size reflect that table, while D and trimming were determined from the DNA. The sample yields a few hundred thousand clones, approximately 80% seen once. Trimming shortened V by 1 base and J by 0 bases, and 11 bases separated the two germline ends. This CDR3 comprises 16 residues. In germline, CDR1 is SGHDT, CDR2 YYEEEE.

What was sequenced was PBMCs or T cells enriched from blood (not recorded which). The origin of this receptor is a woman aged 40 to 55 with acute COVID-19. The genes are TRBV5-6 and TRBJ1-3; D is uncertain. In nucleotides, the CDR3 is TGTGCCAGCAGCTTGTTCCGCCGCAGCTCTGGAAACACCATATATTTT. It yields the protein CASSLFRRSSGNTIYF.